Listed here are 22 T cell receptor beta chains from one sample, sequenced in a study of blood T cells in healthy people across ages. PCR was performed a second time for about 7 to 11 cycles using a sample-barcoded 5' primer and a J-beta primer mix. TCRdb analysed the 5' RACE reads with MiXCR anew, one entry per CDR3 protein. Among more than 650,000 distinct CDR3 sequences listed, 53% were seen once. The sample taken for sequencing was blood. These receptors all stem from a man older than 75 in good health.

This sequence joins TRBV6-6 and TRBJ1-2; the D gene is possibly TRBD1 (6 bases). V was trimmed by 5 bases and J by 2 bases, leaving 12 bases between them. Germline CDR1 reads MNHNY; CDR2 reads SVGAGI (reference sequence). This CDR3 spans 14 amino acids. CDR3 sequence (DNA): TGTGCCAGCAGTGCGATCAGGGGCAACTATGGCTACACCTTC. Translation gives CASSAIRGNYGYTF.

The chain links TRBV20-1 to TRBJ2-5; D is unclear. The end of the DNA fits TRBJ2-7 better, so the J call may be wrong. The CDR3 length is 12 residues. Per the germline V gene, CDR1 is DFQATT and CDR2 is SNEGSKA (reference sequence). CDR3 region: CSADATSHEQYF. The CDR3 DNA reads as TGCAGTGCCGACGCGACAAGCCACGAGCAGTACTTC.

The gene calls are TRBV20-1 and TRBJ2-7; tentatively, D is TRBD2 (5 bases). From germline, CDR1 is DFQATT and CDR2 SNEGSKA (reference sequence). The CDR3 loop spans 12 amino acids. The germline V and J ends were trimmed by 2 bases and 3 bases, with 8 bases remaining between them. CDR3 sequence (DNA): TGCAGTGCTAGACAAGGGAGCTACGAGCAGTACTTC. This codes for CSARQGSYEQYF.

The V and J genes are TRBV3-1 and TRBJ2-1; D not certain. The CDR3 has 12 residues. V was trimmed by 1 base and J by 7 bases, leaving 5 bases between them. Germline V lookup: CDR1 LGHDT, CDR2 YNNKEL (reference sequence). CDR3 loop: CASSQVTNEQFF. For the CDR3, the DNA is TGTGCCAGCAGCCAAGTCACTAATGAGCAGTTCTTC.

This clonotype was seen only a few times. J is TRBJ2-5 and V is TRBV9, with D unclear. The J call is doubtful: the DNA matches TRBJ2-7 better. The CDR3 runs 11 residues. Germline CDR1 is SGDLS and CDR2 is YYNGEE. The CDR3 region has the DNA TGTGCCAGCAGCAAGGGCTACGAGCAGTACTTC. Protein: CASSKGYEQYF.

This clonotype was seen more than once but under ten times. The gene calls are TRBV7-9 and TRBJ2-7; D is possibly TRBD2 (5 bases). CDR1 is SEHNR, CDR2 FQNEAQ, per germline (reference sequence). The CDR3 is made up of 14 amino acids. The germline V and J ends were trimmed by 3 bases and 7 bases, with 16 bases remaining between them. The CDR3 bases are TGTGCCAGCAGCTTTTTAGCTTTTGGGGAGGAGCAGTACTTC. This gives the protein CASSFLAFGEEQYF.

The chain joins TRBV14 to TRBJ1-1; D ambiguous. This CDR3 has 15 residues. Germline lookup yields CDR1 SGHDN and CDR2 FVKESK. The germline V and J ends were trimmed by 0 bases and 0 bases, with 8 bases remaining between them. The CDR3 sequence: CASSQEPAMNTEAFF. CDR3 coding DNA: TGTGCCAGCAGCCAAGAACCAGCGATGAACACTGAAGCTTTCTTT.

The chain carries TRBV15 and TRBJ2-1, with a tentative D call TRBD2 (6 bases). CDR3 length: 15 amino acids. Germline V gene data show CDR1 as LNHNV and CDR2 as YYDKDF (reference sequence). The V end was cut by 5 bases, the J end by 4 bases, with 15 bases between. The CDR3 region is CATSVGSRSYNEQFF. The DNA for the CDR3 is TGTGCCACCAGCGTCGGGAGTCGGTCATACAATGAGCAGTTCTTC.

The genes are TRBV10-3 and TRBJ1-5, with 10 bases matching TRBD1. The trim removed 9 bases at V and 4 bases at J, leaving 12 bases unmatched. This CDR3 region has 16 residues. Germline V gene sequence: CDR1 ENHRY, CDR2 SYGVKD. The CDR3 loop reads CAIGLGTGATNQPQHF. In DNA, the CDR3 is TGTGCCATAGGCTTGGGGACAGGGGCAACTAATCAGCCCCAGCATTTT.

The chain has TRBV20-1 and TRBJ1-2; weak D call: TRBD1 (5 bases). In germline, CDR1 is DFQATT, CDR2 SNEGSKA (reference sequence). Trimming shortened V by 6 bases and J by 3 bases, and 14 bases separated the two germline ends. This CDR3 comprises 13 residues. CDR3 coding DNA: TGCAGTGCCGGACGTCGGGGGTACTATGGCTACACCTTC. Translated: CSAGRRGYYGYTF.

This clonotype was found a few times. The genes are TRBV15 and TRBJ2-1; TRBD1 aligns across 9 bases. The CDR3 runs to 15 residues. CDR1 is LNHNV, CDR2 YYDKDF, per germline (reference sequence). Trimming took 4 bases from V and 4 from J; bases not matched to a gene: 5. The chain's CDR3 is CATSNGQGKYNEQFF. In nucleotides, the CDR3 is TGTGCCACCAGCAACGGACAGGGGAAATACAATGAGCAGTTCTTC.

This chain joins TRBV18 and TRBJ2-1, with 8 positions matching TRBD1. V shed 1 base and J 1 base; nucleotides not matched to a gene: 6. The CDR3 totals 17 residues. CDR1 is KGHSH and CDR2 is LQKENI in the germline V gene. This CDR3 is CASSPLPRTGSYNEQFF. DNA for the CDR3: TGTGCCAGCTCACCACTACCTCGGACAGGGTCCTACAATGAGCAGTTCTTC.

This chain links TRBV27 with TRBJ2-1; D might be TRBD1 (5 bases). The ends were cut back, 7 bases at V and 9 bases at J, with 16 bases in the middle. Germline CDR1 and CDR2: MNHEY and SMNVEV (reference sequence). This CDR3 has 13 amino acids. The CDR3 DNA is TGTGCCAGCACGGTCAGCGTCCAGGGTGAGCAGTTCTTC. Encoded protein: CASTVSVQGEQFF.

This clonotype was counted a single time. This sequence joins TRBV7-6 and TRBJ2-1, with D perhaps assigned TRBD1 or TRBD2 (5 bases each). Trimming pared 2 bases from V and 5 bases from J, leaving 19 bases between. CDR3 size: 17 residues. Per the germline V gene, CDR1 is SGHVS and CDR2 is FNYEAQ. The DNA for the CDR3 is TGTGCCAGCAGCTTAACTCCGGGACGCATAACACACAATGAGCAGTTCTTC. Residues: CASSLTPGRITHNEQFF.

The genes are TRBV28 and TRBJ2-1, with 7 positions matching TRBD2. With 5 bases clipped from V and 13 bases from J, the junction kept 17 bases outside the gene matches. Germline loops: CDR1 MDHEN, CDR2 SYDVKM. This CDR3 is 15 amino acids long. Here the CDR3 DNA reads TGTGCCAGCAGTGGGGTGACGGGAGGCGGAGAGACCCAGTTCTTC. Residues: CASSGVTGGGETQFF.

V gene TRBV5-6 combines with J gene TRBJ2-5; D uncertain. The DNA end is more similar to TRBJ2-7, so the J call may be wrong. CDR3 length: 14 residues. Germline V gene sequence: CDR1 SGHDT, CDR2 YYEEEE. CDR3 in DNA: TGTGCCAGCAGCCCGGACCAAATTATCTACGAGCAGTACTTC. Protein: CASSPDQIIYEQYF.

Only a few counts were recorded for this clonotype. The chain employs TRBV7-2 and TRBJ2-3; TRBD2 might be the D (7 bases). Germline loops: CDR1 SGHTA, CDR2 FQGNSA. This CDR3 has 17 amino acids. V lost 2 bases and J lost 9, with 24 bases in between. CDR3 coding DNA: TGTGCCAGCAGCTTAAGGGGGGGGGGCGCTGATTCTGGGACGCAGTATTTT. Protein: CASSLRGGGADSGTQYF.

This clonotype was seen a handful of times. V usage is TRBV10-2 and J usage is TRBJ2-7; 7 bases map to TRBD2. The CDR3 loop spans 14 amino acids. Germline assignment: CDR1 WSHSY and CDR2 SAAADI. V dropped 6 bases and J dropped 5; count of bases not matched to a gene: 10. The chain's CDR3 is CASRAGGRGNEQYF. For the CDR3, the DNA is TGCGCCAGCAGGGCGGGCGGGAGAGGAAACGAGCAGTACTTC.

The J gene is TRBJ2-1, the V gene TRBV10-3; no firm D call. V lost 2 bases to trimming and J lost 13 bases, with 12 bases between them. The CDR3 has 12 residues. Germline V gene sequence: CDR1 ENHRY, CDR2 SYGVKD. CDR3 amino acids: CAISEGLELQFF. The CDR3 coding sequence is TGTGCCATCAGTGAGGGGCTAGAGCTCCAGTTCTTC.

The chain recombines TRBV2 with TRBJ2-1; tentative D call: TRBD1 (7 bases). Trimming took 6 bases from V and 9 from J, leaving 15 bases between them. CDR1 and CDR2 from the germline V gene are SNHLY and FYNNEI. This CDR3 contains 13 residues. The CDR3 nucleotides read TGTGCCAGCAGAGACAGGGAGGTAGGTGAGCAGTTCTTC. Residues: CASRDREVGEQFF.

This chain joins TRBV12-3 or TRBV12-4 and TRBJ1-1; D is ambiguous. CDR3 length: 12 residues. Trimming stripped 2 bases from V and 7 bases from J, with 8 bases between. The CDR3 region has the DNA TGTGCCAGCAGTTTACTGCACAGTGAAGCTTTCTTT. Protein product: CASSLLHSEAFF.

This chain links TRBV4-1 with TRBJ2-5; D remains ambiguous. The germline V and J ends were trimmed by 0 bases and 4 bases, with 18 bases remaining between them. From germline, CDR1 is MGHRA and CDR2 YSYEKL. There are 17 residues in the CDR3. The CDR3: CASSQESLKGWGETQYF. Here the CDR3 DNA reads TGCGCCAGCAGCCAAGAATCCCTTAAGGGTTGGGGAGAGACCCAGTACTTC.